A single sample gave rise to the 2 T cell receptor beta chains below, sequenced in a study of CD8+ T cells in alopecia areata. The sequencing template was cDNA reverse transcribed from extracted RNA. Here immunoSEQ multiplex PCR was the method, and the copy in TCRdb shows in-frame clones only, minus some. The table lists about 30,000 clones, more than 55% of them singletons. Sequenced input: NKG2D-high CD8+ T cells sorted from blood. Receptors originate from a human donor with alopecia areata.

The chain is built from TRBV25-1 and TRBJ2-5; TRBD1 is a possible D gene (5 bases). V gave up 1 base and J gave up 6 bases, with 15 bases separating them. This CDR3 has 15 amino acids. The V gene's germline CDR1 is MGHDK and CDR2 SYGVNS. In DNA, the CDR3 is TGTGCCAGCAGTGAATGGGCTGGGGCGGTTCAGACCCAGTACTTC. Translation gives CASSEWAGAVQTQYF.

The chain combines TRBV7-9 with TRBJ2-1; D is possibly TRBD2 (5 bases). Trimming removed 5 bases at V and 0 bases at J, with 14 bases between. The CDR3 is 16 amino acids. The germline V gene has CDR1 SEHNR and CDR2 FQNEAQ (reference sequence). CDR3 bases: TGTGCCAGCAGCCCTACAGCCGGGATCTCCTACAATGAGCAGTTCTTC. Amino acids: CASSPTAGISYNEQFF.